The entry that follows covers one T cell receptor beta chain sequence. Profiling relied on immunoSEQ multiplex PCR, and the TCRdb table lists in-frame clones only, not all of them. The top ten hold around 1.8% of the sample, which has over 350,000 clones, nearly 90% seen once. The V gene's germline CDR1 is LGHNA and CDR2 YNFKEQ. This CDR3 spans 14 amino acids. The V and J ends lost 4 bases and 2 bases respectively, with 11 bases between them. The source of the sample is a study of blood T cell repertoires in COVID-19. The receptor comes from a woman aged 18-29 years with acute COVID-19. Specimen: PBMCs or T cells enriched from blood (not recorded which). The genes are TRBV4-2 and TRBJ1-2; no firm D call. This CDR3 reads CASSPRTENYGYTF. CDR3 bases: TGTGCCAGCAGCCCTAGGACTGAGAACTATGGCTACACCTTC.